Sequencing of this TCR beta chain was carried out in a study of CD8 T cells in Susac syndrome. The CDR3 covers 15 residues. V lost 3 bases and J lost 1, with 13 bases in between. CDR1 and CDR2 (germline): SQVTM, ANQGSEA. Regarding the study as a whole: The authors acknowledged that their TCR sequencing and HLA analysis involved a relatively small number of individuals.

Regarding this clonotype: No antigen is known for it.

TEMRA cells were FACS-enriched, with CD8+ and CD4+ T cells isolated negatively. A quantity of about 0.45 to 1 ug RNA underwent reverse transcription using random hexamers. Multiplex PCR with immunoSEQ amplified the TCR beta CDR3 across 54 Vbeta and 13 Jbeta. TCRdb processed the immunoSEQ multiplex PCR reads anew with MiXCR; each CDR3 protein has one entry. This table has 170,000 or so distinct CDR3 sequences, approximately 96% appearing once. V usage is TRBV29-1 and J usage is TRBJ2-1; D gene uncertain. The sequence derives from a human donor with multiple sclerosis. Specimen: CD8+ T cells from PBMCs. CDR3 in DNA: TGCAGCGTTGAGATTTTTGAGTCGTCCTACAATGAGCAGTTCTTC. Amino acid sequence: CSVEIFESSYNEQFF.